The 17 T cell receptor beta chains below all came from one sample that was sequenced in a study of early T cells in non-severe SARS-CoV-2 infection. MiXCR, run by TCRdb on the 5' RACE reads, gives a single entry per CDR3 protein. Here the sample spans some 30,000 distinct CDR3 sequences, roughly 6.6% being singletons. The sample was whole blood. These TCRs come from an adult who was a healthcare worker with PCR-confirmed SARS-CoV-2 infection or an uninfected control (not recorded which).

This clonotype has at least ten counts. This chain uses TRBV20-1 with TRBJ2-3; TRBD2 matches 8 bases. V lost 6 bases, J lost 1 base, and 18 bases stayed unmatched. The CDR3 runs to 18 residues. The germline CDR1 and CDR2 sequences are DFQATT and SNEGSKA (reference sequence). This chain's CDR3 is CSARRTSGPRGGTDTQYF. The CDR3 DNA reads TGCAGTGCCCGTAGAACTAGCGGACCGAGGGGCGGCACAGATACGCAGTATTTT.

The sample holds many counts of this clonotype. The chain couples TRBV6-2 or TRBV6-3 to TRBJ2-1; D might be TRBD1 or TRBD2, each matching 6 bases. V was clipped by 6 bases and J by 6 bases, with 21 bases between them. This CDR3 contains 16 residues. Germline V CDR1 and CDR2: MNHEY, SVGEGT. The CDR3 DNA is TGTGCCAGCAGCCATTACTTGGGGGGCCCGTTCAATGAGCAGTTCTTC. Translated, it gives CASSHYLGGPFNEQFF.

This clonotype appeared many times. CDR3 sequence: CASSHSGQGDTEAFF. In DNA, the CDR3 is TGCGCCAGCAGCCACTCTGGACAGGGTGATACTGAAGCTTTCTTT. V usage is TRBV4-1 and J usage is TRBJ1-1, with TRBD1 matching 8 bases. Germline values: CDR1 MGHRA, CDR2 YSYEKL. J gave up 5 bases and V 3 bases, and 8 bases lay outside the gene matches. This CDR3 spans 15 amino acids.

This chain links TRBV6-2 or TRBV6-3 with TRBJ1-2; 8 nucleotides match TRBD1. CDR3 length: 15 amino acids. CDR1 is MNHEY and CDR2 is SVGEGT in the germline V gene. J lost 3 bases, V lost 5 bases, and 8 bases had no gene match. The DNA of the CDR3 is TGTGCCAGCAGTCAAGGGACAGGTCCATACTATGGCTACACCTTC. Translation gives CASSQGTGPYYGYTF.

The sample holds a few counts of this clonotype. The chain carries TRBV6-5 and TRBJ2-3, with 10 bases identical to TRBD2. The V gene end was trimmed by 7 bases and the J gene end by 1 base; junction bases not matched to a gene: 5. Germline-derived CDR1 and CDR2 are MNHEY and SVGAGI. The CDR3 has 15 amino acids. In DNA form, the CDR3 reads TGTGCCAGCAAACCGGGACTAGCGCGCACAGATACGCAGTATTTT. Encoded protein: CASKPGLARTDTQYF.

This clonotype appeared a few times. The chain uses TRBV28 and TRBJ1-2; D uncertain. The germline CDR1 and CDR2 sequences are MDHEN and SYDVKM. This CDR3 is built from 15 residues. V lost 3 bases and J lost 5, with 16 bases in between. The DNA of the CDR3 is TGTGCCAGCAGTTTTGGGTTACCCCTACATTATGGCTACACCTTC. Protein sequence: CASSFGLPLHYGYTF.

This clonotype was seen repeatedly, ten times or more. This chain joins TRBV7-2 and TRBJ1-1; D uncertain. This CDR3 spans 15 amino acids. V was trimmed by 4 bases and J by 3 bases, leaving 15 bases between them. CDR1 SGHTA and CDR2 FQGNSA come from the germline V gene. CDR3 protein: CASSSSPGTYTEAFF. The CDR3 DNA sequence: TGTGCCAGCAGCTCCTCGCCTGGAACCTACACTGAAGCTTTCTTT.

A few counts support this clonotype. The chain has TRBV2 and TRBJ2-7, with D tentatively TRBD2 (6 bases). This CDR3 has 14 amino acids. Trimming took off 3 bases at V and 2 bases at J, with 11 bases between the two ends. Germline V CDR1 and CDR2: SNHLY, FYNNEI. CDR3 loop: CASSEEGATYEQYF. For the CDR3, the DNA is TGTGCCAGCAGTGAGGAGGGAGCGACCTACGAGCAGTACTTC.

This clonotype was seen many times. The V call is TRBV20-1, the J call TRBJ2-7, with 9 positions matching TRBD1. The germline V gene encodes CDR1 DFQATT and CDR2 SNEGSKA (reference sequence). The CDR3 runs to 15 residues. Losses at the gene ends were 6 bases for V and 6 bases for J; bases not matched to a gene: 15. CDR3 residues: CSATIPGQGSGEQYF. As DNA, the CDR3 is TGCAGTGCAACCATACCGGGACAGGGATCTGGCGAGCAGTACTTC.

V is TRBV7-9 and J is TRBJ2-2; 7 nucleotides align to TRBD1. The CDR3 runs to 18 residues. J was trimmed by 0 bases and V by 1 base; bases with no gene match: 8. The germline CDR1 and CDR2 sequences are SEHNR and FQNEAQ (reference sequence). CDR3 region: CASSLVSWGQPNTGELFF. CDR3 in DNA: TGTGCCAGCAGCTTAGTTTCCTGGGGACAGCCGAACACCGGGGAGCTGTTTTTT.

This clonotype appeared many times. The chain recombines TRBV28 with TRBJ2-3, with no clear D. The CDR3 has 15 amino acids. Germline lookup yields CDR1 MDHEN and CDR2 SYDVKM. V gave up 7 bases and J gave up 5 bases, with 19 bases separating them. The chain's CDR3 is CASNHGQSWVDTQYF. The CDR3, as DNA: TGTGCCAGCAATCATGGCCAGTCCTGGGTAGATACGCAGTATTTT.

This clonotype was picked up many times. The chain combines TRBV28 with TRBJ2-3, with 10 bases that match TRBD2. This CDR3 has 15 residues. Germline V gene sequence: CDR1 MDHEN, CDR2 SYDVKM. The trim removed 7 bases at V and 12 bases at J, leaving 16 bases unmatched. The CDR3 sequence: CASTTLAGARYSQYF. In nucleotides, the CDR3 is TGTGCCAGCACCACTCTAGCGGGAGCCAGATACTCACAGTATTTT.

This clonotype showed up just a few times. V and J are TRBV12-3 or TRBV12-4 and TRBJ1-3, with 9 nucleotides matching TRBD1. V lost 3 bases, J lost 4 bases, and 4 bases stayed unmatched. The CDR3 covers 15 residues. The CDR3 region has the DNA TGTGCCAGCAGTTTCCGGACAGGGGTCGGAAACACCATATATTTT. Its translation is CASSFRTGVGNTIYF.

This clonotype showed up many times. The V and J genes are TRBV27 and TRBJ2-1; 11 nucleotides match TRBD2. The CDR3 runs 14 residues. The trim removed 2 bases at V and 15 bases at J, leaving 9 bases unmatched. Germline V gene sequence: CDR1 MNHEY, CDR2 SMNVEV (reference sequence). CDR3 coding DNA: TGTGCCAGCAGTTTAGCCCCACTAGCGGGAGTGCGGTTCTTC. Protein: CASSLAPLAGVRFF.

This clonotype has just a few counts. V gene TRBV20-1 combines with J gene TRBJ1-1; 7 nucleotides line up with TRBD1. The CDR3 extends over 11 amino acids. V was pared by 5 bases and J by 10 bases, with 7 bases of the junction left unmatched. The germline V gene has CDR1 DFQATT and CDR2 SNEGSKA (reference sequence). The CDR3 region has the DNA TGCAGTGCTCAGGGACAGTCATCAGCTTTCTTT. This encodes CSAQGQSSAFF.

At least ten counts were recorded for this clonotype. The genes are TRBV24-1 and TRBJ2-1, with D possibly TRBD2 on 5 matching bases. Germline V gene data show CDR1 as KGHDR and CDR2 as SFDVKD. V lost 1 base and J lost 8, with 8 bases in between. The CDR3 is made up of 13 amino acids. CDR3 region: CATSDFRGDEQFF. For the CDR3, the DNA is TGTGCCACCAGTGATTTTCGGGGAGATGAGCAGTTCTTC.

At least ten counts were recorded for this clonotype. The chain carries TRBV7-9 and TRBJ2-3; no reliable D call. This CDR3 is 13 amino acids long. Germline CDR1 SEHNR, CDR2 FQNEAQ (reference sequence). V shed 5 bases and J shed 4 bases, with 10 bases lying between them. The CDR3 is CASSMGSSDTQYF. In DNA form, the CDR3 reads TGTGCCAGCAGCATGGGGTCTTCAGATACGCAGTATTTT.